This T cell receptor (beta chain) was obtained from a study of beta chain features in type 1 diabetes. Findings and caveats of the study: All four CD4+ subsets of Type 1 diabetes patients contained TCRB CDR3s that were moderately but significantly shorter.

CD4+ naive, central memory, regulatory and stem cell-like memory subsets were isolated by sorting on CD45RO/CCR7/CD25/CD127/CD95/CD27. Reverse transcription of all isolated RNA meant that expressed TCRB transcripts were sequenced. Only in-frame clones appear in the TCRdb table, and some are missing; sequencing was by immunoSEQ multiplex PCR. The profile shows about 160,000 clones, roughly 63% of them singletons. The V gene lost 0 bases and the J gene lost 4 bases, with 12 bases spanning the gap. Germline values: CDR1 SQVTM, CDR2 ANQGSEA. CDR3 length equals 15 residues. This clone came up a few times. Its cognate antigen is unknown.

The TCR originated in a man aged 25-45 years with type 1 diabetes. The chain links TRBV29-1 to TRBJ2-2; D perhaps matches TRBD1 (5 bases). The material sequenced was naive CD4+ T cells from blood. DNA of the CDR3: TGCAGCGTTGAAGATCCGGCAGGGTTCACCGGGGAGCTGTTTTTT. Residues: CSVEDPAGFTGELFF.